Listed here are 4 T cell receptor beta chains from one sample, sequenced in a study of response to subunit inactivated influenza vaccine. TCRdb ran MiXCR on the RT-PCR reads and lists one entry per CDR3 protein. This sample has 590,000 or so distinct CDR3 sequences, with less than 15% found just once. The sample consisted of PBMCs from blood, taken less than 15 days before vaccination. These TCRs come from a man in his fifties or sixties who received an inactivated influenza vaccine.

The chain has TRBV20-1 and TRBJ2-1, with 13 bases aligning to TRBD2. The CDR3 is 15 residues long. Trimming cost V 5 bases and J 5 bases; bases outside gene matches: 6. Germline V gene sequence: CDR1 DFQATT, CDR2 SNEGSKA (reference sequence). The CDR3 nucleotides read TGCAGTGCTCAGGTTGGGACTAGCGGGGACAATGAGCAGTTCTTC. Translating gives CSAQVGTSGDNEQFF.

This clonotype was detected a few times. This rearrangement joins TRBV10-3 to TRBJ2-6; D might be TRBD1 (5 bases). There are 19 residues in the CDR3. V was cut by 1 base and J by 0 bases, with 16 bases left in between. The V gene's germline CDR1 is ENHRY and CDR2 SYGVKD. The CDR3, as DNA: TGTGCCATCAGTGAGTTGGGGCCTTCACCCGTCTCTGGGGCCAACGTCCTGACTTTC. Amino acid sequence: CAISELGPSPVSGANVLTF.

The chain is built from TRBV11-3 and TRBJ2-5, with TRBD1 matching over 7 bases. Germline V gene sequence: CDR1 SGHNT, CDR2 YENEEA. This CDR3 is 15 amino acids long. With V trimmed by 5 bases and J by 3 bases, 9 bases remained unmatched. The CDR3 region is CASSVTGVGEETQYF. The CDR3 DNA follows: TGTGCCAGCAGCGTAACAGGGGTGGGCGAAGAGACCCAGTACTTC.

This clonotype was seen more than once but under ten times. The rearrangement joins TRBV15 to TRBJ1-1; D remains ambiguous. There are 11 residues in the CDR3. Germline CDR1 is LNHNV and CDR2 is YYDKDF (reference sequence). V dropped 4 bases and J dropped 7 bases, with 7 bases sitting between them. The CDR3 nucleotides read TGTGCCACCAGCAACTATTATGAAGCTTTCTTT. Protein: CATSNYYEAFF.